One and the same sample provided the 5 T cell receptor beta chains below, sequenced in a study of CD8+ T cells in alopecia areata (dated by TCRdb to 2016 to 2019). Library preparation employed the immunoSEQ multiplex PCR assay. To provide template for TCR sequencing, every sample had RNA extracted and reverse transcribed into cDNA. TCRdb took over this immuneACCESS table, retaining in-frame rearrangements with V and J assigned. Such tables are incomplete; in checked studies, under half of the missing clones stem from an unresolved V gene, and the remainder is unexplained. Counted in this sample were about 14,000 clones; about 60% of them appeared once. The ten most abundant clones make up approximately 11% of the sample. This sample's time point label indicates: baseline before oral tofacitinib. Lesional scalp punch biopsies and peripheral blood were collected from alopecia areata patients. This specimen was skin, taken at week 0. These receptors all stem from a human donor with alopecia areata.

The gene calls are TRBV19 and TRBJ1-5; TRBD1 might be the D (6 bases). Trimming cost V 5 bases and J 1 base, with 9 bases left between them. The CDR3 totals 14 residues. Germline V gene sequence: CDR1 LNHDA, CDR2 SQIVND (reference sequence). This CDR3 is CASSPGQSNQPQHF. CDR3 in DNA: TGTGCCAGTAGTCCAGGACAGAGCAATCAGCCCCAGCATTTT.

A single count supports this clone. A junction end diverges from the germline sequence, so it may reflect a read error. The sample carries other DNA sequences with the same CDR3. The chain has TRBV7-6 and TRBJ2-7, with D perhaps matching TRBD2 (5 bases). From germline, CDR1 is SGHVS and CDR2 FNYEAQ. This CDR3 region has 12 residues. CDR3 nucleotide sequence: TGCGCCAGCAGCTTAGCGAGGCACGAGCAGTACTTC. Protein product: CASSLARHEQYF.

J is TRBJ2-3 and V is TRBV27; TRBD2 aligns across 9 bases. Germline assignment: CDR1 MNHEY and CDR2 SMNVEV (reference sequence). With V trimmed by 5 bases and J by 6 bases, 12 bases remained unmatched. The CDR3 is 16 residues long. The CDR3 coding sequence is TGTGCCAGCAGTGGACTAGCGACCAGGGGGGGGGATACGCAGTATTTT. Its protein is CASSGLATRGGDTQYF.

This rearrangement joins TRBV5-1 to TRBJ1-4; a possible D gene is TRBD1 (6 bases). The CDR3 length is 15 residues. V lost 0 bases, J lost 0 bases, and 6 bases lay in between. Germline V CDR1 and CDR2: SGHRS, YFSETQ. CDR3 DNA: TGCGCCAGCAGCTTGGGGACAGCAACTAATGAAAAACTGTTTTTT. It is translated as CASSLGTATNEKLFF.

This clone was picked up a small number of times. The CDR3 DNA reads TGTGCCAGCGCGATAGGTGGGGCCTTAGGGTCACCCCTCCACTTT. Translation: CASAIGGALGSPLHF. The rearrangement joins TRBV6-5 to TRBJ1-6, with D possibly matching TRBD1 (5 bases). The CDR3 has 15 residues. Germline V gene sequence: CDR1 MNHEY, CDR2 SVGAGI. The V and J ends lost 8 bases and 10 bases respectively, with 21 bases between them.